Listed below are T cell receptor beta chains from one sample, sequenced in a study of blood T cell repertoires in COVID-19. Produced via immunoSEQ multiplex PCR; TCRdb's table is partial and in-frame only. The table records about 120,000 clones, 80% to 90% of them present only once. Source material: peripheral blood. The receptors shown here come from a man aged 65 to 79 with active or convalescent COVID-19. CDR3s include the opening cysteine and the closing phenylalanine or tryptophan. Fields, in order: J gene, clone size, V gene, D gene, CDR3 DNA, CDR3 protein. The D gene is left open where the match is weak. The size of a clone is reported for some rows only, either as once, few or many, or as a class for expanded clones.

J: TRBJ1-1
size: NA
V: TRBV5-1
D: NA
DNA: TGCGCCAGCAGCTTAACTGTCGGGTACAACCCCACGGGTGAAGCTTTCTTT
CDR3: CASSLTVGYNPTGEAFF

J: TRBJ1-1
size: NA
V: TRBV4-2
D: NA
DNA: TGTGCCAGCAGCCGGAAAGGGGGTGTAGACACTGAAGCTTTCTTT
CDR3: CASSRKGGVDTEAFF

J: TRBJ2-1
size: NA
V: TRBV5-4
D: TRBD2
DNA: TGTGCCAGCAGCTTGGGCGGGAGTTCCTACAATGAGCAGTTCTTC
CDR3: CASSLGGSSYNEQFF

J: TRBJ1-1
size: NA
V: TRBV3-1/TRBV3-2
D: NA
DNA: TGTGCCAGCAGCCTTACGGGGAACACTGAAGCTTTCTTT
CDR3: CASSLTGNTEAFF

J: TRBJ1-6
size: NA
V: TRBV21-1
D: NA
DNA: TGTGCCAGGGGACTTTCCAGGTCACCCCTCCACTTT
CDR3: CARGLSRSPLHF

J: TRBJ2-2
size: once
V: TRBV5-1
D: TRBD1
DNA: TGCGCCAGCAGCCCCGGGACAGGGGGATTTGAGCTGTTTTTT
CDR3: CASSPGTGGFELFF

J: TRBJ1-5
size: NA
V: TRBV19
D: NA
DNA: TGTGCCAGTAGAGCCAGGGGCGGGTTTGAGCCCCAGCATTTT
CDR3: CASRARGGFEPQHF

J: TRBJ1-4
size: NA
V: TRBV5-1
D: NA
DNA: TGCGCCAGCAGCCTCTCAGGGGAGGGGAATGAAAAACTGTTTTTT
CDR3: CASSLSGEGNEKLFF

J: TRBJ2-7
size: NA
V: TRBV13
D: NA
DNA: TGTGCCAGCAGCCCGCGATTATCCTACGAGCAGTACTTC
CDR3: CASSPRLSYEQYF

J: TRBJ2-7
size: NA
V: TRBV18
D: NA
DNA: TGTGCCAGCTCACAGGATCTCCGGGGCGAGCAGTACTTC
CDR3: CASSQDLRGEQYF

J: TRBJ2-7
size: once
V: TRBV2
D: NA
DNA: TGTGCCAGCAGTGTCAGGTCCGAGCAGTACTTC
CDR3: CASSVRSEQYF

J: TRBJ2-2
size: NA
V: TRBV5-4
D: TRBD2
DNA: TGTGCCAGCAGCACAAGGGGCGGGAGGATCGGGGAGCTGTTTTTT
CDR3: CASSTRGGRIGELFF

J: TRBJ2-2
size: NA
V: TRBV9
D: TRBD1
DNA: TGTGCCAGCAGCGGGCCGGGACAGGGCCCCAACACCGGGGAGCTGTTTTTT
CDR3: CASSGPGQGPNTGELFF

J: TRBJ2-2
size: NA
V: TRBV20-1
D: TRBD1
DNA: TGCAGTGCTAGTAGACAGGGGGCGAACACCGGGGAGCTGTTTTTT
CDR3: CSASRQGANTGELFF

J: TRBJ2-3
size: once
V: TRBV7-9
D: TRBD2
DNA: TGTGCCAGCAGCATAAGCGGGGGAAGCACAGATACGCAGTATTTT
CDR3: CASSISGGSTDTQYF

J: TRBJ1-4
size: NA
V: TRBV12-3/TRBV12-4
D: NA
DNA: TGTGCCAGCAGGACAGGCGCAAATGAAAAACTGTTTTTT
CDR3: CASRTGANEKLFF

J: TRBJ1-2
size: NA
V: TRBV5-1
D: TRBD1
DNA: TGCGCCAGCAGCTCCAATAGGGGACAGGGGGCAAGTGGCTACACCTTC
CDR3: CASSSNRGQGASGYTF

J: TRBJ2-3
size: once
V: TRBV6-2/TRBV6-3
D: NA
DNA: TGTGCCAGCAGTTACTGGAACGGGGAGGTTACAGATACGCAGTATTTT
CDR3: CASSYWNGEVTDTQYF

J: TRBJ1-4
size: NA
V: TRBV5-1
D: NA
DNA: TGCGCCAGCAGCTTACAGGGCACTAATGAAAAACTGTTTTTT
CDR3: CASSLQGTNEKLFF

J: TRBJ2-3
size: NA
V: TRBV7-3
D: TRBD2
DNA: TGTGCCAGCAGCGTAGGACTAGCGGGAGGGGCAGATACGCAGTATTTT
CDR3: CASSVGLAGGADTQYF

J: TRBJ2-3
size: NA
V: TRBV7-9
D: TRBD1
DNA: TGTGCCAGCAGCTTGCCCCGTGCCGGGACAGGCTGGACAGATACGCAGTATTTT
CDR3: CASSLPRAGTGWTDTQYF

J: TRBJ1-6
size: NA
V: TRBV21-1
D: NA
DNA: TGTGCCAGCAGCGGGAGGGGTAGCGCCTATAATTCACCCCTCCACTTT
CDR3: CASSGRGSAYNSPLHF

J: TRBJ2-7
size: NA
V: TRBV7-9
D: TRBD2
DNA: TGTGCCAGCAGCTTCACCGGGGACTACTACGAGCAGTACTTC
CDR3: CASSFTGDYYEQYF

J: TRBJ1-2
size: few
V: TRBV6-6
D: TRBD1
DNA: TGTGCCAGCAAGGGACAGGGGGATGGCTACACCTTC
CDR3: CASKGQGDGYTF

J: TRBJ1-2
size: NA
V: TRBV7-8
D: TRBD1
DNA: TGTGCCAGCAGCTTAGCAGACAGGGTACCCAACTATGGCTACACCTTC
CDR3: CASSLADRVPNYGYTF

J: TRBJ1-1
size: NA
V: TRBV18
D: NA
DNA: TGTGCCAGCGGGCGAAGGGGATACACTGAAGCTTTCTTT
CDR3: CASGRRGYTEAFF

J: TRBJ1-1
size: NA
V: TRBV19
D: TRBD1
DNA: TGTGCCAGTAGTTCAGGCCCCCTGGACAGGGGGGGAATGAACACTGAAGCTTTCTTT
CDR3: CASSSGPLDRGGMNTEAFF

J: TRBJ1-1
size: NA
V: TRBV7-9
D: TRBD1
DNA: TGTGCCAGCAGCCTACAGGGGAGAGTCACTGAAGCTTTCTTT
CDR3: CASSLQGRVTEAFF

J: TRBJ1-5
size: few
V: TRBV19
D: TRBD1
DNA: TGTGCCATCGCCGGGACAGGGGGCAATCAGCCCCAGCATTTT
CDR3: CAIAGTGGNQPQHF

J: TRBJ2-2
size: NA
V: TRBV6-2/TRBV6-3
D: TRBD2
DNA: TGTGCCAGCAGCCTTCTAGCGGGAGTAACCGGGGAGCTGTTTTTT
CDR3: CASSLLAGVTGELFF

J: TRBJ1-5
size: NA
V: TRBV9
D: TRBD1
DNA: TGTGCCAGCAGCGCCGGACAGGGTTGGAATCAGCCCCAGCATTTT
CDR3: CASSAGQGWNQPQHF

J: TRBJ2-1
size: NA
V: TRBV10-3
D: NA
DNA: TGTGCCATCAGTGAGTCAGGGGGCTCCTACAATGAGCAGTTCTTC
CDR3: CAISESGGSYNEQFF

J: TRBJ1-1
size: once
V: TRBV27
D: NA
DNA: TGTGCCAGCAGTTTGAGGGCCATTCCGGGGGACACTGAAGCTTTCTTT
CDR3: CASSLRAIPGDTEAFF

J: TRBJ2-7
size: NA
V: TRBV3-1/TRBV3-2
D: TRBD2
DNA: TGTGCCAGCAGCCTAGGGACTAGCGGGAGGCAGCAGTACTTC
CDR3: CASSLGTSGRQQYF

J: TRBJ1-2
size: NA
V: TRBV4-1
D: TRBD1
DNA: TGCGCCAGCAGCCAAGGGACAGGGGAGGTTGGCTACACCTTC
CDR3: CASSQGTGEVGYTF

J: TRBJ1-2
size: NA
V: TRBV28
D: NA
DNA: TGTGCCAGCAGTCACTCACAGTATGGCTACACCTTC
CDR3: CASSHSQYGYTF

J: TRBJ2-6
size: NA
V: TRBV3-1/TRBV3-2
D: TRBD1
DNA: TGTGCCAGCAGCCATTCAACCGGGACAGGGTTCCCCGGGGCCAACGTCCTGACTTTC
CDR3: CASSHSTGTGFPGANVLTF

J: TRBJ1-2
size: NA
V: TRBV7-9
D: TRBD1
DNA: TGTGCCAGCAGCTTAGATGGGACAGGGGTTGATGGCTACACCTTC
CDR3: CASSLDGTGVDGYTF

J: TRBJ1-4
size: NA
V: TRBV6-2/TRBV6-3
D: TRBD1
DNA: TGTGCCAGCAGTTACACCGGACAGGGTGGCCCTAATGAAAAACTGTTTTTT
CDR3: CASSYTGQGGPNEKLFF